This T cell receptor beta chain was sequenced in a study of blood T cell repertoires in COVID-19. Assay used: immunoSEQ multiplex PCR; TCRdb lists only in-frame clones, some missing. Of some 210,000 clones in the sample, under 95% were seen once. This CDR3 spans 13 amino acids. Trimming shortened V by 8 bases and J by 4 bases, and 17 bases separated the two germline ends. Germline CDR1 and CDR2: GTSNPN and SVGIG (reference sequence). The sequenced sample was peripheral blood. The rearrangement links TRBV30 to TRBJ1-1; no definite D call. This TCR was sampled from a man aged 25 to 45 with acute or convalescent COVID-19. The chain's CDR3 is CALARERGTEAFF. CDR3 in DNA: TGTGCCCTAGCGCGGGAGCGGGGCACTGAAGCTTTCTTT.